The text below deals with one T cell receptor beta chain. It lacks a known antigen. Per-base qualities were not stored, and no clone one base away is much larger. The entry originates in a study of T cell repertoires in cytomegalovirus infection (dated by TCRdb to between 2018 and 2021). Study-level background: Recently identified HLA-C-restricted CMV epitopes, whose presentation resists viral immunomodulation, were targeted by peptide stimulations together with well-studied HLA-B-restricted epitopes. The HLA type of each donor mattered for the analysis, because public TCR beta signatures pointed to carriage of CMV infection along with the matching HLA type.

The treatment or condition label here, explained by the study, means: in vitro stimulation with specific CMV peptide epitopes to enrich CMV-specific T cells. TCRdb records Illumina HiSeq 1500 as the sequencer. TCRdb applied fastp at Q25 and MiXCR to the public reads, then kept only in-frame beta chains. Identical CDR3 proteins give one entry, which carries the most common genes and DNA. The sample table holds roughly 120,000 distinct CDR3 sequences, of which about 30% were seen once. The ten largest clones add up to around 80% of the sample. The research as a whole found: In both this cohort and an independent cohort of 352 donors, the cumulative frequency of public TCR beta family members distinguished carriers of CMV infection plus the relevant HLA type. The ex vivo response was dominated by HLA-C-restricted CMV-specific TCR beta clonotypes, which also provided the single most frequent clonotype in two of eight donors.

Between the V and J ends, shortened by 3 bases and 3 bases respectively, the junction contains 12 bases. Per the germline V gene (reference sequence), LNHDA is the CDR1 and SQIVND is the CDR2. There are 15 amino acids in the CDR3, from cysteine to phenylalanine inclusive. CDR3 DNA is the only sequence kept; it has 45 bases, read in frame from the first base. The V and J segments used are TRBV19 and TRBJ1-5; there is no confident call for the D gene. This receptor was taken from a human donor in good health (CMV status not recorded). Some clones in this sample may be carry-over from other donors' samples. Here the sequenced sample was CD8+ T cells from cultured PBMCs, taken from culture after CMV antigen stimulation. CDR3 protein: CASSIGPGSNQPQHF. The bases read TGTGCCAGTAGTATCGGCCCGGGTTCCAATCAGCCCCAGCATTTT.